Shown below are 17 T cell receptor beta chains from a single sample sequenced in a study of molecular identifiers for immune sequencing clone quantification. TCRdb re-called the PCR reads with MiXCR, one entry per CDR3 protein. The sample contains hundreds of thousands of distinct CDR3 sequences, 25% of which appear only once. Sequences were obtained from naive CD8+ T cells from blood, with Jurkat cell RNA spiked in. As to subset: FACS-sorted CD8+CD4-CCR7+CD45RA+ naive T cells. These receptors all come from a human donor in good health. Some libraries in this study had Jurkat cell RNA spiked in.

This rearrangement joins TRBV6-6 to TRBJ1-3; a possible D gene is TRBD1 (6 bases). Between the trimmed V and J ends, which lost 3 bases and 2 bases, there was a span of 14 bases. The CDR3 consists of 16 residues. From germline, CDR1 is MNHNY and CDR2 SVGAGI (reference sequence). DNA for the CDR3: TGTGCCAGCAGTTATGGTTTGCAGGGGCCTGGAAACACCATATATTTT. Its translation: CASSYGLQGPGNTIYF.

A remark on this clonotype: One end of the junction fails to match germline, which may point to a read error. The DNA of the CDR3 is TGTGCCAGCAGGAGGACTAGCGGGGGGGTCACAGATACGCGGTATTTT. This encodes CASRRTSGGVTDTRYF. The V call is TRBV12-3 or TRBV12-4, the J call TRBJ2-3, with 15 bases identical to TRBD2. This CDR3 is 16 amino acids long.

The CDR3 DNA follows: TGTGCCAGCAGACCCGGGACCCAGACCGCAGATACGCAGTATTTT. It yields the protein CASRPGTQTADTQYF. The V gene is TRBV2, the J gene TRBJ2-3, with D possibly being TRBD1 or TRBD2 (5 bases each). Trimming shortened V by 6 bases and J by 4 bases, and 17 bases separated the two germline ends. This CDR3 region has 15 residues. Germline CDR1 is SNHLY and CDR2 is FYNNEI.

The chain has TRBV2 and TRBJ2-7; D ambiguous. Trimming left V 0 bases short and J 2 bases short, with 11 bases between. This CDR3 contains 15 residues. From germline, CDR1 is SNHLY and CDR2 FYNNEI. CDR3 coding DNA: TGTGCCAGCAGTGAAGCGCTTCTCGGAGCCTACGAGCAGTACTTC. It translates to CASSEALLGAYEQYF.

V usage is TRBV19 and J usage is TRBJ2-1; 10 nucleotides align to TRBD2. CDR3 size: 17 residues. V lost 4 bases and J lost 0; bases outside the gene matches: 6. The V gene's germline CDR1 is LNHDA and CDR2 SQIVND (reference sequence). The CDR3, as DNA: TGTGCCAGTAGTAGGACTAGCGGAGATAGCTCCTACAATGAGCAGTTCTTC. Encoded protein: CASSRTSGDSSYNEQFF.

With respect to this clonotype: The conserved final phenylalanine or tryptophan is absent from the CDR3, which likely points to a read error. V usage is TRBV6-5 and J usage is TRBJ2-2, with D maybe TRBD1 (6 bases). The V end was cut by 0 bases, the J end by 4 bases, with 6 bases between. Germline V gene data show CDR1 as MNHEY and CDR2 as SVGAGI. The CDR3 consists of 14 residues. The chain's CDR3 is CASSYSRGTGELFL. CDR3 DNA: TGTGCCAGCAGTTACTCCAGGGGCACCGGGGAGCTGTTTCTT.

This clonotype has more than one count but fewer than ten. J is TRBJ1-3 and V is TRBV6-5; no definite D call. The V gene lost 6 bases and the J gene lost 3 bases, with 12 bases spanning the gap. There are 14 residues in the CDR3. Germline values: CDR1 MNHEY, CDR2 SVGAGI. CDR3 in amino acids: CASSPDWVGNTIYF. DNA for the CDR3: TGTGCCAGCAGCCCCGACTGGGTTGGAAACACCATATATTTT.

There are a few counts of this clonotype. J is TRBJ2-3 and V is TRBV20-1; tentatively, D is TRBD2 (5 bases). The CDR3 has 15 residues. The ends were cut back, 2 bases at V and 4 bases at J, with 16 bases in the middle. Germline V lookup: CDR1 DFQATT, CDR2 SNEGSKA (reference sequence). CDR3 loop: CSARLSSIGSDTQYF. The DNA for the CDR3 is TGCAGTGCTAGATTGTCTAGCATAGGATCAGATACGCAGTATTTT.

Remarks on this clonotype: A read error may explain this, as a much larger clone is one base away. In DNA, the CDR3 is TGTGCCAGCAGCCCTCACTTCGAGCAGTACTTC. Amino acids: CASSPHFEQYF. V and J are TRBV16 and TRBJ2-7; D unclear. Per the germline V gene, CDR1 is KGHSY and CDR2 is FQNENV. The CDR3 runs to 11 residues. Trimming shortened V by 4 bases and J by 6 bases, and 7 bases separated the two germline ends.

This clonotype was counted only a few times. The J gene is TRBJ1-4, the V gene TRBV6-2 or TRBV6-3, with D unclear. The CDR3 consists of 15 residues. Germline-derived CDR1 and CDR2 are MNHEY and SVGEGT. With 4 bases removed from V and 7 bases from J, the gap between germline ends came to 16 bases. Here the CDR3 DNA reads TGTGCCAGCAGTTTATCGTCCGGAGGAGGTGAAAAACTGTTTTTT. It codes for CASSLSSGGGEKLFF.

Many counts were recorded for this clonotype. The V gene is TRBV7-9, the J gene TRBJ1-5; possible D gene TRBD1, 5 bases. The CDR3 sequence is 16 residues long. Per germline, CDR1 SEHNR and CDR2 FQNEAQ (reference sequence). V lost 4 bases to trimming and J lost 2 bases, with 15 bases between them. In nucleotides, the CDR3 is TGTGCCAGCAGCTCCACGGTGCAGGGCGGCAATCAGCCCCAGCATTTT. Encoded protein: CASSSTVQGGNQPQHF.

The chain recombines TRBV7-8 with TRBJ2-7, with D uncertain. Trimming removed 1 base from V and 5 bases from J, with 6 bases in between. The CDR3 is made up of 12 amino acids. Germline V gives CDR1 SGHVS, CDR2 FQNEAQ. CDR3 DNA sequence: TGTGCCAGCAGCTTAGACCCACACGAGCAGTACTTC. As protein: CASSLDPHEQYF.

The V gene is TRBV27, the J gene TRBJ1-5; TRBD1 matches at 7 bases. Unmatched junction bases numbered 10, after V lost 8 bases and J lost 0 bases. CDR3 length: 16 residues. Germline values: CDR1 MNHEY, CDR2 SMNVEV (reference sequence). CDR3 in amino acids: CASRGTVAYSNQPQHF. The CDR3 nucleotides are TGTGCCAGCCGCGGGACAGTGGCTTATAGCAATCAGCCCCAGCATTTT.

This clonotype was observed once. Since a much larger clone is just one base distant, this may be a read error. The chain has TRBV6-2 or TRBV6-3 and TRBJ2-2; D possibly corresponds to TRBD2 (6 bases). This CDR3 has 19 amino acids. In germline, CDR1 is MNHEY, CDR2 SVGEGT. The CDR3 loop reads CVSSYARLGGIANTGELFF. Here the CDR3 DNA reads TGTGTCAGCAGTTACGCCCGTCTGGGCGGGATCGCGAACACCGGGGAGCTGTTTTTT.

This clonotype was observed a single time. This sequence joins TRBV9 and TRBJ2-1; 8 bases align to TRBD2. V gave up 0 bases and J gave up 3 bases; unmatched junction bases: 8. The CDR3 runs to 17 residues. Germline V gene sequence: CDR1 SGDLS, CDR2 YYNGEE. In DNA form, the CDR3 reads TGTGCCAGCAGCGTAGTTAGAAGCGGGGGTTACTACAATGAGCAGTTCTTC. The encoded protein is CASSVVRSGGYYNEQFF.

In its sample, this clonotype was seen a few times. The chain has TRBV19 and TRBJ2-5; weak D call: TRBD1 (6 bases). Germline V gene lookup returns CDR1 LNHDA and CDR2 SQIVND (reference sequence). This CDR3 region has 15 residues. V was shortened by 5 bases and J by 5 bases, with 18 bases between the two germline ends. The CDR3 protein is CASSSEQTGFETQYF. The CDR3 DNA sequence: TGTGCCAGTAGTTCAGAACAAACAGGGTTCGAGACCCAGTACTTC.

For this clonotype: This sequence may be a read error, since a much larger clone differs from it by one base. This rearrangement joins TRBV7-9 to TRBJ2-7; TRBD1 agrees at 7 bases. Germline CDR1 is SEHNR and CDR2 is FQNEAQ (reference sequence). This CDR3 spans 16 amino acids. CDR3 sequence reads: CACSPAFGQEHYEQYF. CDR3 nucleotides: TGTGCCTGCAGCCCAGCGTTTGGACAGGAGCACTACGAGCAGTACTTC.